These T cell receptor beta chains were read from a single sample in a study of T-cell reconstitution after alpha-beta-depleted transplantation in children. MiXCR, run by TCRdb on the PCR reads, gives a single entry per CDR3 protein. The table lists 700,000 to 950,000 distinct CDR3 sequences, 16% of them singletons. The sample was PBMCs, mostly from graft donor cells, taken 360 days after TCRalphabeta/CD19-depleted stem cell transplant. The origin of the receptors is a male patient between 10 and 17 years old who had a stem cell transplant for acute lymphoblastic leukemia, so the T cells may come from the graft donor. Both conserved end residues are part of each CDR3. The order of the fields is D gene, clone size, J gene, V gene, CDR3 DNA, CDR3 protein. D genes are given only for firm matches. The size field is filled for only some rows; it gives once, few, many or a size class.

d_gene: TRBD2; abundance: .; j_gene: TRBJ2-4; v_gene: TRBV4-1; CDR3nt: TGCGCCAGCAGCCTATGGGGGAGGGAGATAATAGCCAAAAACATTCAGTACTTC; CDR3aa: CASSLWGREIIAKNIQYF
d_gene: .; abundance: many; j_gene: TRBJ2-4; v_gene: TRBV3-1; CDR3nt: TGTGCCAGCAGCCAAGAACTGGAGGGGACTCAGTACTTC; CDR3aa: CASSQELEGTQYF
d_gene: .; abundance: .; j_gene: TRBJ2-1; v_gene: TRBV5-1; CDR3nt: TGCGCCAGCAGCTGGGGGGAAGCGACCCGCTACTACAATGAGCAGTTCTTC; CDR3aa: CASSWGEATRYYNEQFF
d_gene: TRBD2; abundance: many; j_gene: TRBJ2-2; v_gene: TRBV12-3/TRBV12-4; CDR3nt: TGTGCCAGCAGTTTAAGGGAGGGCACCGGGGAGCTGTTTTTT; CDR3aa: CASSLREGTGELFF
d_gene: .; abundance: few; j_gene: TRBJ1-1; v_gene: TRBV5-6; CDR3nt: TGTGCCAGCCTGAACGTCCCTCACACTGAAGCTTTCTTT; CDR3aa: CASLNVPHTEAFF
d_gene: .; abundance: .; j_gene: TRBJ2-1; v_gene: TRBV2; CDR3nt: TGTGCCACCCCAAGCGGCAATGAGCAGTTCTTC; CDR3aa: CATPSGNEQFF
d_gene: TRBD2; abundance: few; j_gene: TRBJ2-5; v_gene: TRBV24-1; CDR3nt: TGTGCCACCAGTAGCGGGAGGTTAGGAGAGACCCAGTACTTC; CDR3aa: CATSSGRLGETQYF
d_gene: TRBD2; abundance: once; j_gene: TRBJ2-1; v_gene: TRBV19; CDR3nt: TGTGCCAGTAGTCCCGTGGGGGGGTACAATGAGCAGTTCTTC; CDR3aa: CASSPVGGYNEQFF
d_gene: .; abundance: .; j_gene: TRBJ2-6; v_gene: TRBV19; CDR3nt: TGTGCCAGTAGTATCGATGCCGGCTCTGGGGCCAACGTCCTGACTTTC; CDR3aa: CASSIDAGSGANVLTF
d_gene: TRBD2; abundance: .; j_gene: TRBJ2-5; v_gene: TRBV5-1; CDR3nt: TGCGCCAGCAGCACACCCTGGGCTAGCGGGATTAAGGTGTCGGCAGAGACCCAGTACTTC; CDR3aa: CASSTPWASGIKVSAETQYF
d_gene: .; abundance: .; j_gene: TRBJ2-1; v_gene: TRBV4-1; CDR3nt: TGCGCCAGCAGCCGGCCCCTGGTTAGGCATGAGCAGTTCTTC; CDR3aa: CASSRPLVRHEQFF
d_gene: TRBD2; abundance: few; j_gene: TRBJ2-3; v_gene: TRBV4-2; CDR3nt: TGTGCCAGCAGCCAAGGATCCACGAGACTAGCGGTTTCCACAGATACGCAGTATTTT; CDR3aa: CASSQGSTRLAVSTDTQYF
d_gene: .; abundance: .; j_gene: TRBJ2-7; v_gene: TRBV7-6; CDR3nt: TGTGCCAGCAGCTTAGGTCCAGGACAGCTCTACGAGCAGTACTTC; CDR3aa: CASSLGPGQLYEQYF
d_gene: .; abundance: .; j_gene: TRBJ2-2; v_gene: TRBV2; CDR3nt: TGTGCCAACAAGGGGGAGACCGGGGAGCTGTTTTTT; CDR3aa: CANKGETGELFF
d_gene: .; abundance: few; j_gene: TRBJ1-5; v_gene: TRBV5-5; CDR3nt: TGTGCCAGCAGCTCCCACTTGAGGAATCAGCCCCAGCATTTT; CDR3aa: CASSSHLRNQPQHF
d_gene: TRBD2; abundance: .; j_gene: TRBJ2-2; v_gene: TRBV11-2; CDR3nt: TGTGCCAGCAGCCTTTGGACTAGCGGGAGAGGGGCCGGGGAGCTGTTTTTT; CDR3aa: CASSLWTSGRGAGELFF
d_gene: TRBD2; abundance: .; j_gene: TRBJ2-7; v_gene: TRBV10-3; CDR3nt: TGTGCCATCAAACGACTAGCGGAGTCCTACGAGCAGTACTTC; CDR3aa: CAIKRLAESYEQYF
d_gene: .; abundance: many; j_gene: TRBJ1-2; v_gene: TRBV7-8; CDR3nt: TGTGCCAGCAGCTTAGAAGACAGCTATGGCTACACCTTC; CDR3aa: CASSLEDSYGYTF
d_gene: .; abundance: .; j_gene: TRBJ2-2; v_gene: TRBV15; CDR3nt: TGTGCCACCAGCAGAGATCTAGGGGCGTTTTACACCGGGGAGCTGTTTTTT; CDR3aa: CATSRDLGAFYTGELFF
d_gene: .; abundance: .; j_gene: TRBJ2-7; v_gene: TRBV7-6; CDR3nt: TGTGCCAGCAGCTTGGGGCCCAGTCCCATAGAATACGAGCAGTACTTC; CDR3aa: CASSLGPSPIEYEQYF
d_gene: .; abundance: .; j_gene: TRBJ2-7; v_gene: TRBV7-9; CDR3nt: TGTGCCAGCAGCTTACCGCGTTTCGGGGCCTACGAGCAGTACTTC; CDR3aa: CASSLPRFGAYEQYF
d_gene: .; abundance: .; j_gene: TRBJ2-7; v_gene: TRBV21-1; CDR3nt: TGTGCCAGCAGCAATGACAGGGTAACCTACGAGCAGTACTTC; CDR3aa: CASSNDRVTYEQYF
d_gene: .; abundance: few; j_gene: TRBJ2-3; v_gene: TRBV9; CDR3nt: TGTGCCAGCAGCTCCCCCTCTAGCGAACTGGATACAGATACGCAGTATTTT; CDR3aa: CASSSPSSELDTDTQYF
d_gene: .; abundance: few; j_gene: TRBJ2-1; v_gene: TRBV27; CDR3nt: TGTGCCAGCAGTACAGCGCGAACGGGGAATGAGCAGTTCTTC; CDR3aa: CASSTARTGNEQFF
d_gene: TRBD2; abundance: .; j_gene: TRBJ2-5; v_gene: TRBV3-1; CDR3nt: TGTGCCAGCAGCCACGAGCGGGATATGTACCAAGAGACCCAGTACTTC; CDR3aa: CASSHERDMYQETQYF
d_gene: .; abundance: .; j_gene: TRBJ2-5; v_gene: TRBV29-1; CDR3nt: TGCAGCGTGCCAAAGGGGGGGTCAGGGACCCAGTACTTC; CDR3aa: CSVPKGGSGTQYF
d_gene: .; abundance: once; j_gene: TRBJ1-1; v_gene: TRBV20-1; CDR3nt: TGCAGTACAACGAGCCGGGGTCTGGTTACTGAAGCTTTCTTT; CDR3aa: CSTTSRGLVTEAFF
d_gene: TRBD2; abundance: .; j_gene: TRBJ2-3; v_gene: TRBV29-1; CDR3nt: TGCAGCGTTGAAGTTGGACAGCCTCATTTACTAGCGGGAGGGCCTTCAGATACGCAGTATTTT; CDR3aa: CSVEVGQPHLLAGGPSDTQYF
d_gene: .; abundance: few; j_gene: TRBJ1-5; v_gene: TRBV27; CDR3nt: TGTGCCAGCAGCCGCTCCCGACAGGTCCGGGGCAATCAGCCCCAGCATTTT; CDR3aa: CASSRSRQVRGNQPQHF
d_gene: TRBD1; abundance: .; j_gene: TRBJ2-7; v_gene: TRBV7-6; CDR3nt: TGTGCCAGCAGCTTAGCGGGACAGACCTCGTACGAGCAGTACTTC; CDR3aa: CASSLAGQTSYEQYF
d_gene: .; abundance: many; j_gene: TRBJ2-1; v_gene: TRBV12-3/TRBV12-4; CDR3nt: TGTGCCAGCAGTTTTGGGGGGACCTACAATGAGCAGTTCTTC; CDR3aa: CASSFGGTYNEQFF
d_gene: .; abundance: few; j_gene: TRBJ2-3; v_gene: TRBV7-9; CDR3nt: TGTGCCAGCAGCCCCGTGGCGGATACGCAGTATTTT; CDR3aa: CASSPVADTQYF
d_gene: TRBD2; abundance: many; j_gene: TRBJ2-2; v_gene: TRBV7-8; CDR3nt: TGTGCCAGCAGCCATGAAACTAGCGGGAGGCGTCCCGGGGAGCTGTTTTTT; CDR3aa: CASSHETSGRRPGELFF
d_gene: TRBD1; abundance: few; j_gene: TRBJ1-2; v_gene: TRBV10-3; CDR3nt: TGTGCCATCAGTGAGTCCCTACTGGGGACAGGATTCTATGGCTACACCTTC; CDR3aa: CAISESLLGTGFYGYTF
d_gene: .; abundance: .; j_gene: TRBJ2-7; v_gene: TRBV28; CDR3nt: TGTGCCAGCAGAGTCATCGCTGATGCCGAGCAGTACTTC; CDR3aa: CASRVIADAEQYF
d_gene: .; abundance: few; j_gene: TRBJ2-6; v_gene: TRBV3-1; CDR3nt: TGTGCCAGCAGCGAGGACAGCTCTGGGGCCAACGTCCTGACTTTC; CDR3aa: CASSEDSSGANVLTF
d_gene: .; abundance: few; j_gene: TRBJ2-3; v_gene: TRBV20-1; CDR3nt: TGCAGTGCCGCCAGGGGTTCCTCGTTGGGTACGGATACGCAGTATTTT; CDR3aa: CSAARGSSLGTDTQYF
d_gene: .; abundance: few; j_gene: TRBJ1-3; v_gene: TRBV5-1; CDR3nt: TGCGCCAGCAGCTATGGACACTACTCTGGAAACACCATATATTTT; CDR3aa: CASSYGHYSGNTIYF
d_gene: TRBD1; abundance: few; j_gene: TRBJ2-1; v_gene: TRBV28; CDR3nt: TGTGCCAGCAGGCGAGACAGGGGTTCCCCCCACAATGAGCAGTTCTTC; CDR3aa: CASRRDRGSPHNEQFF
d_gene: .; abundance: few; j_gene: TRBJ1-4; v_gene: TRBV29-1; CDR3nt: TGCAGCGTTGGGCTCGGACCAATTAATGAAAAACTGTTTTTT; CDR3aa: CSVGLGPINEKLFF
d_gene: .; abundance: .; j_gene: TRBJ2-1; v_gene: TRBV3-1; CDR3nt: TGTGCCAGCAGCCACTACGGACAGTTACGTCACAATGAGCAGTTCTTC; CDR3aa: CASSHYGQLRHNEQFF
d_gene: .; abundance: .; j_gene: TRBJ2-7; v_gene: TRBV19; CDR3nt: TGTGCCAGTAGTTCCCCGGGGAAGGGACGCTTTTACGAGCAGTACTTC; CDR3aa: CASSSPGKGRFYEQYF
d_gene: TRBD1; abundance: .; j_gene: TRBJ1-1; v_gene: TRBV25-1; CDR3nt: TGTGCCAGCAGTGAGGACCTTACAGGGGACGGGACTGAAGCTTTCTTT; CDR3aa: CASSEDLTGDGTEAFF
d_gene: .; abundance: many; j_gene: TRBJ2-1; v_gene: TRBV7-9; CDR3nt: TGTGCCAGCAGCTTACCGGCAAACTTTAGAGCATATCAGTTCTTC; CDR3aa: CASSLPANFRAYQFF
d_gene: .; abundance: .; j_gene: TRBJ2-5; v_gene: TRBV29-1; CDR3nt: TGCAGCGTTGGACTAGTCCGATCCGGAGAGACCCAGTACTTC; CDR3aa: CSVGLVRSGETQYF
d_gene: TRBD2; abundance: many; j_gene: TRBJ2-1; v_gene: TRBV2; CDR3nt: TGTGCCAGCATTCGGCGGGAGGCAATCAATGAGCAGTTCTTC; CDR3aa: CASIRREAINEQFF
d_gene: .; abundance: .; j_gene: TRBJ2-5; v_gene: TRBV7-9; CDR3nt: TGTGCCAGCAGCTTAGGGGTTTCGCAAGAGACCCAGTACTTC; CDR3aa: CASSLGVSQETQYF
d_gene: .; abundance: .; j_gene: TRBJ1-1; v_gene: TRBV15; CDR3nt: TGTGCCACCAGCACGGACAGACCTGAAGCTTTCTTT; CDR3aa: CATSTDRPEAFF
d_gene: .; abundance: many; j_gene: TRBJ2-1; v_gene: TRBV18; CDR3nt: TGTGCCAGCTCATCTGAAGGGAATGAGCAGTTCTTC; CDR3aa: CASSSEGNEQFF
d_gene: TRBD1; abundance: many; j_gene: TRBJ2-3; v_gene: TRBV12-3/TRBV12-4; CDR3nt: TGTGCCAGCAGCTTCGGGGACAGGGGGATAAAAGATACGCAGTATTTT; CDR3aa: CASSFGDRGIKDTQYF
d_gene: TRBD2; abundance: few; j_gene: TRBJ2-5; v_gene: TRBV29-1; CDR3nt: TGCAGCGTGGTCGGTCTAGCGGGACTCCCACCCCAAGAGACCCAGTACTTC; CDR3aa: CSVVGLAGLPPQETQYF
d_gene: .; abundance: .; j_gene: TRBJ2-1; v_gene: TRBV7-9; CDR3nt: TGTGCCAGCAGCCCAGGGTACGAGCAGTTCTTC; CDR3aa: CASSPGYEQFF
d_gene: TRBD2; abundance: few; j_gene: TRBJ2-1; v_gene: TRBV12-3/TRBV12-4; CDR3nt: TGTGCCAGCACCTTTGCACTGACTAGCGAAAATGAGCAGTTCTTC; CDR3aa: CASTFALTSENEQFF